This T cell receptor beta chain originates from a study of shared clonotypes between healthy human individuals. Genomic DNA per cell subset filled all wells of several immunoSEQ plates. For unsorted PBMC, approximately 300 ng DNA per replicate equaled roughly 30,000 T cell genomes. TCRdb's table, derived via immunoSEQ multiplex PCR, lists solely in-frame clones and lacks some. The sample has roughly 500,000 clones, approximately 78% seen once. This CDR3 contains 15 residues. The germline V gene encodes CDR1 LNHDA and CDR2 SQIVND (reference sequence). V dropped 4 bases and J dropped 3 bases, with 15 bases sitting between them. This clone was seen only a few times. Free of recent acute infections or vaccinations, the donors were healthy HIV-negative adults. For unsorted samples, genomic DNA was extracted from tens of millions of PBMCs.

The TCR sequence derives from a woman in her thirties or forties in good health. Some clones in this sample may be carry-over from other donors' samples. The chain carries TRBV19 and TRBJ1-1, with a possible D match to TRBD1 (5 bases). Sequences were obtained from PBMCs. This CDR3 reads CASSTPGARDTEAFF. As DNA, the CDR3 is TGTGCCAGTAGTACTCCTGGGGCCCGGGACACTGAAGCTTTCTTT.